These T cell receptor beta chains were read from a single sample in a study of T cell responses to AZD1222 COVID-19 vaccine. Assay used: immunoSEQ multiplex PCR; TCRdb lists only in-frame clones, some missing. The sample has about 60,000 clones; 60% to 85% are singletons. Sequencing was performed on peripheral blood, taken 28 days after the second AZD1222 dose. The source is an adult who received the AZD1222 COVID-19 vaccine. Each CDR3 is given with its conserved first and last residue. The D gene is left open where the match is weak. For some rows the clone size is stated as once, few or many, or as a class when expanded; others skip it.

TRBJ2-1 | TRBV7-9 | - | TRBD1 | CAGSSGGVQVNEQFF | TGTGCTGGAAGTTCAGGGGGCGTTCAGGTCAATGAGCAGTTCTTC
TRBJ2-2 | TRBV4-2 | once | TRBD2 | CASSQDGVAGATGTGELFF | TGTGCCAGCAGCCAAGATGGGGTAGCGGGGGCTACAGGCACCGGGGAGCTGTTTTTT
TRBJ2-7 | TRBV27 | - | - | CASSFQGGYEQYF | TGTGCCAGCAGTTTTCAGGGTGGCTACGAGCAGTACTTC
TRBJ1-2 | TRBV7-8 | - | - | CASSPERDYGYTF | TGTGCCAGCAGCCCCGAAAGAGACTATGGCTACACCTTC
TRBJ2-3 | TRBV5-1 | - | TRBD2 | CASSSGGYTDTQYF | TGCGCCAGCAGCTCCGGGGGGTACACAGATACGCAGTATTTT
TRBJ1-2 | TRBV6-6 | few | TRBD1 | CASSYMGTGNYGYTF | TGTGCCAGCAGTTACATGGGGACAGGGAATTACGGCTACACCTTC
TRBJ2-1 | TRBV7-2 | - | - | CASSLEWGPNEQFF | TGTGCCAGCAGCTTAGAGTGGGGCCCCAATGAGCAGTTCTTC
TRBJ1-1 | TRBV7-8 | - | - | CASSLGTPNTEAFF | TGTGCCAGCAGCTTAGGGACCCCGAACACTGAAGCTTTCTTT
TRBJ2-7 | TRBV11-2 | - | - | CASSKGDFYEQYF | TGTGCCAGCAGCAAAGGGGACTTCTACGAGCAGTACTTC
TRBJ1-2 | TRBV6-5 | - | - | CASWELFGYGYTF | TGTGCCAGCTGGGAACTCTTCGGCTATGGCTACACCTTC
TRBJ2-3 | TRBV5-1 | - | - | CASSLEGRPDTQYF | TGCGCCAGCAGCTTGGAGGGTCGGCCAGATACGCAGTATTTT
TRBJ2-7 | TRBV30 | - | - | CAWSGIGSSYEQYF | TGTGCCTGGAGTGGGATCGGCAGCTCCTACGAGCAGTACTTC
TRBJ2-1 | TRBV4-1 | - | TRBD2 | CASSQDLPSSLAGATGDEQFF | TGCGCCAGCAGCCAAGATCTTCCGTCGAGTCTAGCGGGGGCCACCGGGGATGAGCAGTTCTTC
TRBJ2-5 | TRBV29-1 | - | TRBD2 | CSARGLAGGETQYF | TGCAGCGCGAGGGGACTAGCGGGGGGAGAGACCCAGTACTTC
TRBJ2-3 | TRBV5-1 | - | - | CASRIQPISTDTQYF | TGCGCCAGCAGGATACAGCCTATTAGCACAGATACGCAGTATTTT
TRBJ1-1 | TRBV16 | - | - | CASSQLEDTEAFF | TGTGCCAGCAGCCAACTTGAGGACACTGAAGCTTTCTTT
TRBJ2-7 | TRBV7-8 | - | TRBD1 | CASSLWGQGISYEQYF | TGTGCCAGCAGCTTATGGGGACAGGGAATATCCTACGAGCAGTACTTC
TRBJ1-3 | TRBV16 | - | - | CASSQGSGNTIYF | TGTGCCAGCAGCCAGGGCTCTGGAAACACCATATATTTT
TRBJ1-4 | TRBV19 | - | TRBD1 | CASSPQTGEFEKLFF | TGTGCCAGTAGTCCACAGACAGGGGAGTTTGAAAAACTGTTTTTT
TRBJ2-5 | TRBV6-2/TRBV6-3 | - | TRBD2 | CASSYPGTSGGPPYQETQYF | TGTGCCAGCAGTTACCCCGGGACTAGCGGGGGGCCACCGTACCAAGAGACCCAGTACTTC
TRBJ1-5 | TRBV6-1 | - | - | CASSELPQGSNQPQHF | TGTGCCAGCAGTGAACTTCCTCAGGGTAGCAATCAGCCCCAGCATTTT
TRBJ1-2 | TRBV28 | few | - | CASSLPQGGGGYTF | TGTGCCAGCAGTTTACCCCAGGGAGGAGGGGGCTACACCTTC
TRBJ1-5 | TRBV28 | - | - | CASSFPFARQPQHF | TGTGCCAGCAGTTTCCCCTTCGCTAGACAGCCCCAGCATTTT